What follows is one T cell receptor (beta chain) and its context. Profiled with immunoSEQ multiplex PCR; TCRdb holds only in-frame clones, not every one. The sample consists of 130,000 to 150,000 clones, about 83% of them appearing once. The data were obtained in a study of blood T cell repertoires in COVID-19. On the study more broadly: COVID-19 samples collected from the United States, Italy and Spain covered acute and convalescent phases.

The V gene's germline CDR1 is SQVTM and CDR2 ANQGSEA. Trimming took 1 base from V and 3 from J, leaving 19 bases between them. The CDR3 has 16 residues. Sequencing was done on a sample of PBMCs or T cells enriched from blood (not recorded which). This sequence originates from a woman in her forties or fifties who had been exposed to COVID-19. V gene TRBV29-1 combines with J gene TRBJ2-7, with D unresolved. The CDR3 DNA follows: TGCAGCGTTGAAGTTTGGGTTATGGGCAGACACTACGAGCAGTACTTC. The encoded protein is CSVEVWVMGRHYEQYF.